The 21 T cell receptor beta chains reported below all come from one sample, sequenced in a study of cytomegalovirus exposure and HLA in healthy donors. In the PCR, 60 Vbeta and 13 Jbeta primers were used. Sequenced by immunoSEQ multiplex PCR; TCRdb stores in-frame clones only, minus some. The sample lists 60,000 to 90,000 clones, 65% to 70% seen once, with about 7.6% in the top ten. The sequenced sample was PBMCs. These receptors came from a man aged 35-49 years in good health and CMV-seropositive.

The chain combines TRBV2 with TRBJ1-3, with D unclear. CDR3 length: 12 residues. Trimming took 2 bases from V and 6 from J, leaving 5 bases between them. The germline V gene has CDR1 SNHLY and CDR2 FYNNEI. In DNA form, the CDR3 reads TGTGCCAGCAGTGAACAGGAAAACACCATATATTTT. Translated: CASSEQENTIYF.

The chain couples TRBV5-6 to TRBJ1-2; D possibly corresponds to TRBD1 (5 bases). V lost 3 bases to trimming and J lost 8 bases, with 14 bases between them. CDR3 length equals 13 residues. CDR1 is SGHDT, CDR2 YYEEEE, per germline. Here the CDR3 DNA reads TGTGCCAGCAGCTCCTCCGGGGGAAGCGGCTACACCTTC. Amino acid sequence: CASSSSGGSGYTF.

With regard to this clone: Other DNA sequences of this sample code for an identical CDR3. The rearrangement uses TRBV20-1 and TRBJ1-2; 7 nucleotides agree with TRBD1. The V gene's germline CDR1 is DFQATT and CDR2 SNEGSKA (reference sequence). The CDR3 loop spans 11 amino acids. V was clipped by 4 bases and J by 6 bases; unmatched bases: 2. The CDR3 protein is CSATGGNGYTF. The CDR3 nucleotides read TGCAGTGCTACAGGGGGGAATGGCTACACCTTC.

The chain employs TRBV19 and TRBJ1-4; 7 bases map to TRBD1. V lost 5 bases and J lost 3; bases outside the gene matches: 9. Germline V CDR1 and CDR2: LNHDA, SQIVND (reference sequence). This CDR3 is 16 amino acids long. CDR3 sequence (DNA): TGTGCCAGTAGTGCAAAGGGGGCAGGATCTAATGAAAAACTGTTTTTT. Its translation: CASSAKGAGSNEKLFF.

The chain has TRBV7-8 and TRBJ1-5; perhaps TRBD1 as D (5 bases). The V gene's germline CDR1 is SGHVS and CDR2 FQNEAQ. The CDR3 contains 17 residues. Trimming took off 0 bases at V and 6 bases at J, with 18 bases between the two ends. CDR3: CASSLASQTTGSQPQHF. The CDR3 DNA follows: TGTGCCAGCAGCTTAGCGAGCCAAACCACAGGCAGTCAGCCCCAGCATTTT. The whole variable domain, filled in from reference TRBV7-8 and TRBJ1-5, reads GAGVSQSPRYKVAKRGQDVALRCDPISGHVSLFWYQQALGQGPEFLTYFQNEAQLDKSGLPSDRFFAERPEGSVSTLKIQRTQQEDSAVYLCASSLASQTTGSQPQHFGDGTRLSIL.

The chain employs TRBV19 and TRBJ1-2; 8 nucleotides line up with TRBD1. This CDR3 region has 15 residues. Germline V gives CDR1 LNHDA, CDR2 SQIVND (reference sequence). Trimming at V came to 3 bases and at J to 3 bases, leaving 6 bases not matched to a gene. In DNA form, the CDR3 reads TGTGCCAGTAGTATTAAGGGCAGGGGGCACTATGGCTACACCTTC. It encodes CASSIKGRGHYGYTF. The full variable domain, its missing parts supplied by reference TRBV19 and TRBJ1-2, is DGGITQSPKYLFRKEGQNVTLSCEQNLNHDAMYWYRQDPGQGLRLIYYSQIVNDFQKGDIAEGYSVSREKKESFPLTVTSAQKNPTAFYLCASSIKGRGHYGYTFGSGTRLTVV.

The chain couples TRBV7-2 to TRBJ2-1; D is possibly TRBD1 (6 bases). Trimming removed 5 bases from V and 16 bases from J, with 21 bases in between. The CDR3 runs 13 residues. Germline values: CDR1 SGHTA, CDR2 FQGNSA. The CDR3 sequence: CASSPAGAPNGFF. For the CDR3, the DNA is TGTGCCAGCAGCCCAGCAGGGGCTCCGAACGGCTTCTTC.

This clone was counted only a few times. The CDR3 DNA reads TGTGCCAGCAGCTTAGCGCAGGGCCTCATGAACACTGAAGCTTTCTTT. It translates to CASSLAQGLMNTEAFF. This chain joins TRBV7-6 and TRBJ1-1; possible D gene TRBD1, 5 bases. Germline loops: CDR1 SGHVS, CDR2 FNYEAQ. CDR3 length equals 16 residues. Trimming cost V 0 bases and J 0 bases, with 11 bases left between them.

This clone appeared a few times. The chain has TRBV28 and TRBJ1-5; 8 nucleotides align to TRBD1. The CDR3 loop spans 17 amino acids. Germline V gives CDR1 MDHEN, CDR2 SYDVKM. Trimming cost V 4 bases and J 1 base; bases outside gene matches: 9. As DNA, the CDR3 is TGTGCCAGCAGTTCCCACCAACGGACAGGGAGCAATCAGCCCCAGCATTTT. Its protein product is CASSSHQRTGSNQPQHF. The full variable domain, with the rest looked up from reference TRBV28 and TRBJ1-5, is DVKVTQSSRYLVKRTGEKVFLECVQDMDHENMFWYRQDPGLGLRLIYFSYDVKMKEKGDIPEGYSVSREKKERFSLILESASTNQTSMYLCASSSHQRTGSNQPQHFGDGTRLSIL.

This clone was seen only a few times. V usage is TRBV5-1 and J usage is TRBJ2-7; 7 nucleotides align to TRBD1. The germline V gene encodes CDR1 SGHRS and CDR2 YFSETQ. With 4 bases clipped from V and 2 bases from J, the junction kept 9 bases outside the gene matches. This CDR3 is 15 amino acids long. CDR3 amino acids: CASSPGQFFPYEQYF. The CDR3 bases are TGCGCCAGCAGCCCGGGACAGTTTTTTCCCTACGAGCAGTACTTC.

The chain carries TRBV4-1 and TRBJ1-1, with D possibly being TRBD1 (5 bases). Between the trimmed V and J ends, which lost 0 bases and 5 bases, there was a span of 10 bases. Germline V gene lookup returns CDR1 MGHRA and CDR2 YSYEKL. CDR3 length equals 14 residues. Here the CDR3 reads CASSQDGRGTEAFF. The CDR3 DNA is TGCGCCAGCAGCCAAGATGGACGGGGGACTGAAGCTTTCTTT.

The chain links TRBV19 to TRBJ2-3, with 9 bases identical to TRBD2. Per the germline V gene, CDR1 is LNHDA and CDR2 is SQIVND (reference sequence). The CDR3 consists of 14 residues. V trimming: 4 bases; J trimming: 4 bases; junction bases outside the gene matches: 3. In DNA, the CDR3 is TGTGCCAGTAGTAGCGGGGGGGCATCAGATACGCAGTATTTT. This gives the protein CASSSGGASDTQYF.

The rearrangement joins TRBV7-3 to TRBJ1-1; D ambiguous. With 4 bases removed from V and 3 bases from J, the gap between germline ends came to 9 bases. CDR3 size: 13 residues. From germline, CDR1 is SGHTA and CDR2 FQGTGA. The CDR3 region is CASSSSVYTEAFF. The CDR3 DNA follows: TGTGCCAGCAGCTCCTCGGTGTACACTGAAGCTTTCTTT.

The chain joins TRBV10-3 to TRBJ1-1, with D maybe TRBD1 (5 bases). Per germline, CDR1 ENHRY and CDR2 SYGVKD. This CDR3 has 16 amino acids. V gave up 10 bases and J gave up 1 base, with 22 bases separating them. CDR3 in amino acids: CATRWEGLSRNTEAFF. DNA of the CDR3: TGTGCCACCCGGTGGGAGGGGCTATCCCGGAACACTGAAGCTTTCTTT.

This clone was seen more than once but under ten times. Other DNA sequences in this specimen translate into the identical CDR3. The CDR3 DNA is TGTGCCAGCAGCTTGACCGGTCGTAACACTGAAGCTTTCTTT. Protein product: CASSLTGRNTEAFF. This chain joins TRBV5-6 and TRBJ1-1; D remains unclear. V lost 1 base and J lost 2, with 9 bases in between. The germline CDR1 and CDR2 sequences are SGHDT and YYEEEE. This CDR3 comprises 14 residues.

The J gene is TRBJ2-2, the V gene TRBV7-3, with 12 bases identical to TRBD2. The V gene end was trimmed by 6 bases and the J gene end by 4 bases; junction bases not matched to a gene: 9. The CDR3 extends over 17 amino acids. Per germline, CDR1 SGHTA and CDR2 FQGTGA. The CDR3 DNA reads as TGTGCCAGCAGTCGGACTAGCGGGGCCTTCTCCACCGGGGAGCTGTTTTTT. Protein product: CASSRTSGAFSTGELFF.

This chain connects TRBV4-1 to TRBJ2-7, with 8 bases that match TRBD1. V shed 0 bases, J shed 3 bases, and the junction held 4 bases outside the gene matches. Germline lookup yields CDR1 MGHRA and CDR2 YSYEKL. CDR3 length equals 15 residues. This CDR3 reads CASSQETGVFYEQYF. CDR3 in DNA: TGCGCCAGCAGCCAAGAGACAGGGGTCTTCTACGAGCAGTACTTC.

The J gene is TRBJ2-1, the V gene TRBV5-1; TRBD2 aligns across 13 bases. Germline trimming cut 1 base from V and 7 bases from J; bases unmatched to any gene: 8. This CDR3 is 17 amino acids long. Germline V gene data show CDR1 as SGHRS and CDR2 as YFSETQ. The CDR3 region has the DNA TGCGCCAGCAGCTTGTTTGGGACTAGCGGGAATTCGAATGAGCAGTTCTTC. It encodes CASSLFGTSGNSNEQFF.

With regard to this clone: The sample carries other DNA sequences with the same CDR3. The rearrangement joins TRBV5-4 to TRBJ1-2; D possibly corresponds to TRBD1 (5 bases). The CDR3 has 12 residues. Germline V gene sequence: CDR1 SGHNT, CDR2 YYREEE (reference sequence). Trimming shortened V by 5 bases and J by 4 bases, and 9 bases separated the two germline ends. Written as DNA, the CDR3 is TGTGCCAGCAGGATTGACAGCTATGGCTACACCTTC. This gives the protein CASRIDSYGYTF.

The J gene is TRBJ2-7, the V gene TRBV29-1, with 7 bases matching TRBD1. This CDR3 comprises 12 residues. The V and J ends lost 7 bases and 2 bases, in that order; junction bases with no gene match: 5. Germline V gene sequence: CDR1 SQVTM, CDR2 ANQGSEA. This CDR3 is CSGGQFPYEQYF. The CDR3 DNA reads TGCAGCGGGGGACAGTTTCCCTACGAGCAGTACTTC.

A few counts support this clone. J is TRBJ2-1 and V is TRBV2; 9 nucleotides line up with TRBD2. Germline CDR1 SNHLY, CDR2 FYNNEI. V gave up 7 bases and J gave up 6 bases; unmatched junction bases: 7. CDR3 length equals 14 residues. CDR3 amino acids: CASTTGLASNEQFF. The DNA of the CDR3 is TGTGCCAGCACCACGGGACTAGCCTCCAATGAGCAGTTCTTC.